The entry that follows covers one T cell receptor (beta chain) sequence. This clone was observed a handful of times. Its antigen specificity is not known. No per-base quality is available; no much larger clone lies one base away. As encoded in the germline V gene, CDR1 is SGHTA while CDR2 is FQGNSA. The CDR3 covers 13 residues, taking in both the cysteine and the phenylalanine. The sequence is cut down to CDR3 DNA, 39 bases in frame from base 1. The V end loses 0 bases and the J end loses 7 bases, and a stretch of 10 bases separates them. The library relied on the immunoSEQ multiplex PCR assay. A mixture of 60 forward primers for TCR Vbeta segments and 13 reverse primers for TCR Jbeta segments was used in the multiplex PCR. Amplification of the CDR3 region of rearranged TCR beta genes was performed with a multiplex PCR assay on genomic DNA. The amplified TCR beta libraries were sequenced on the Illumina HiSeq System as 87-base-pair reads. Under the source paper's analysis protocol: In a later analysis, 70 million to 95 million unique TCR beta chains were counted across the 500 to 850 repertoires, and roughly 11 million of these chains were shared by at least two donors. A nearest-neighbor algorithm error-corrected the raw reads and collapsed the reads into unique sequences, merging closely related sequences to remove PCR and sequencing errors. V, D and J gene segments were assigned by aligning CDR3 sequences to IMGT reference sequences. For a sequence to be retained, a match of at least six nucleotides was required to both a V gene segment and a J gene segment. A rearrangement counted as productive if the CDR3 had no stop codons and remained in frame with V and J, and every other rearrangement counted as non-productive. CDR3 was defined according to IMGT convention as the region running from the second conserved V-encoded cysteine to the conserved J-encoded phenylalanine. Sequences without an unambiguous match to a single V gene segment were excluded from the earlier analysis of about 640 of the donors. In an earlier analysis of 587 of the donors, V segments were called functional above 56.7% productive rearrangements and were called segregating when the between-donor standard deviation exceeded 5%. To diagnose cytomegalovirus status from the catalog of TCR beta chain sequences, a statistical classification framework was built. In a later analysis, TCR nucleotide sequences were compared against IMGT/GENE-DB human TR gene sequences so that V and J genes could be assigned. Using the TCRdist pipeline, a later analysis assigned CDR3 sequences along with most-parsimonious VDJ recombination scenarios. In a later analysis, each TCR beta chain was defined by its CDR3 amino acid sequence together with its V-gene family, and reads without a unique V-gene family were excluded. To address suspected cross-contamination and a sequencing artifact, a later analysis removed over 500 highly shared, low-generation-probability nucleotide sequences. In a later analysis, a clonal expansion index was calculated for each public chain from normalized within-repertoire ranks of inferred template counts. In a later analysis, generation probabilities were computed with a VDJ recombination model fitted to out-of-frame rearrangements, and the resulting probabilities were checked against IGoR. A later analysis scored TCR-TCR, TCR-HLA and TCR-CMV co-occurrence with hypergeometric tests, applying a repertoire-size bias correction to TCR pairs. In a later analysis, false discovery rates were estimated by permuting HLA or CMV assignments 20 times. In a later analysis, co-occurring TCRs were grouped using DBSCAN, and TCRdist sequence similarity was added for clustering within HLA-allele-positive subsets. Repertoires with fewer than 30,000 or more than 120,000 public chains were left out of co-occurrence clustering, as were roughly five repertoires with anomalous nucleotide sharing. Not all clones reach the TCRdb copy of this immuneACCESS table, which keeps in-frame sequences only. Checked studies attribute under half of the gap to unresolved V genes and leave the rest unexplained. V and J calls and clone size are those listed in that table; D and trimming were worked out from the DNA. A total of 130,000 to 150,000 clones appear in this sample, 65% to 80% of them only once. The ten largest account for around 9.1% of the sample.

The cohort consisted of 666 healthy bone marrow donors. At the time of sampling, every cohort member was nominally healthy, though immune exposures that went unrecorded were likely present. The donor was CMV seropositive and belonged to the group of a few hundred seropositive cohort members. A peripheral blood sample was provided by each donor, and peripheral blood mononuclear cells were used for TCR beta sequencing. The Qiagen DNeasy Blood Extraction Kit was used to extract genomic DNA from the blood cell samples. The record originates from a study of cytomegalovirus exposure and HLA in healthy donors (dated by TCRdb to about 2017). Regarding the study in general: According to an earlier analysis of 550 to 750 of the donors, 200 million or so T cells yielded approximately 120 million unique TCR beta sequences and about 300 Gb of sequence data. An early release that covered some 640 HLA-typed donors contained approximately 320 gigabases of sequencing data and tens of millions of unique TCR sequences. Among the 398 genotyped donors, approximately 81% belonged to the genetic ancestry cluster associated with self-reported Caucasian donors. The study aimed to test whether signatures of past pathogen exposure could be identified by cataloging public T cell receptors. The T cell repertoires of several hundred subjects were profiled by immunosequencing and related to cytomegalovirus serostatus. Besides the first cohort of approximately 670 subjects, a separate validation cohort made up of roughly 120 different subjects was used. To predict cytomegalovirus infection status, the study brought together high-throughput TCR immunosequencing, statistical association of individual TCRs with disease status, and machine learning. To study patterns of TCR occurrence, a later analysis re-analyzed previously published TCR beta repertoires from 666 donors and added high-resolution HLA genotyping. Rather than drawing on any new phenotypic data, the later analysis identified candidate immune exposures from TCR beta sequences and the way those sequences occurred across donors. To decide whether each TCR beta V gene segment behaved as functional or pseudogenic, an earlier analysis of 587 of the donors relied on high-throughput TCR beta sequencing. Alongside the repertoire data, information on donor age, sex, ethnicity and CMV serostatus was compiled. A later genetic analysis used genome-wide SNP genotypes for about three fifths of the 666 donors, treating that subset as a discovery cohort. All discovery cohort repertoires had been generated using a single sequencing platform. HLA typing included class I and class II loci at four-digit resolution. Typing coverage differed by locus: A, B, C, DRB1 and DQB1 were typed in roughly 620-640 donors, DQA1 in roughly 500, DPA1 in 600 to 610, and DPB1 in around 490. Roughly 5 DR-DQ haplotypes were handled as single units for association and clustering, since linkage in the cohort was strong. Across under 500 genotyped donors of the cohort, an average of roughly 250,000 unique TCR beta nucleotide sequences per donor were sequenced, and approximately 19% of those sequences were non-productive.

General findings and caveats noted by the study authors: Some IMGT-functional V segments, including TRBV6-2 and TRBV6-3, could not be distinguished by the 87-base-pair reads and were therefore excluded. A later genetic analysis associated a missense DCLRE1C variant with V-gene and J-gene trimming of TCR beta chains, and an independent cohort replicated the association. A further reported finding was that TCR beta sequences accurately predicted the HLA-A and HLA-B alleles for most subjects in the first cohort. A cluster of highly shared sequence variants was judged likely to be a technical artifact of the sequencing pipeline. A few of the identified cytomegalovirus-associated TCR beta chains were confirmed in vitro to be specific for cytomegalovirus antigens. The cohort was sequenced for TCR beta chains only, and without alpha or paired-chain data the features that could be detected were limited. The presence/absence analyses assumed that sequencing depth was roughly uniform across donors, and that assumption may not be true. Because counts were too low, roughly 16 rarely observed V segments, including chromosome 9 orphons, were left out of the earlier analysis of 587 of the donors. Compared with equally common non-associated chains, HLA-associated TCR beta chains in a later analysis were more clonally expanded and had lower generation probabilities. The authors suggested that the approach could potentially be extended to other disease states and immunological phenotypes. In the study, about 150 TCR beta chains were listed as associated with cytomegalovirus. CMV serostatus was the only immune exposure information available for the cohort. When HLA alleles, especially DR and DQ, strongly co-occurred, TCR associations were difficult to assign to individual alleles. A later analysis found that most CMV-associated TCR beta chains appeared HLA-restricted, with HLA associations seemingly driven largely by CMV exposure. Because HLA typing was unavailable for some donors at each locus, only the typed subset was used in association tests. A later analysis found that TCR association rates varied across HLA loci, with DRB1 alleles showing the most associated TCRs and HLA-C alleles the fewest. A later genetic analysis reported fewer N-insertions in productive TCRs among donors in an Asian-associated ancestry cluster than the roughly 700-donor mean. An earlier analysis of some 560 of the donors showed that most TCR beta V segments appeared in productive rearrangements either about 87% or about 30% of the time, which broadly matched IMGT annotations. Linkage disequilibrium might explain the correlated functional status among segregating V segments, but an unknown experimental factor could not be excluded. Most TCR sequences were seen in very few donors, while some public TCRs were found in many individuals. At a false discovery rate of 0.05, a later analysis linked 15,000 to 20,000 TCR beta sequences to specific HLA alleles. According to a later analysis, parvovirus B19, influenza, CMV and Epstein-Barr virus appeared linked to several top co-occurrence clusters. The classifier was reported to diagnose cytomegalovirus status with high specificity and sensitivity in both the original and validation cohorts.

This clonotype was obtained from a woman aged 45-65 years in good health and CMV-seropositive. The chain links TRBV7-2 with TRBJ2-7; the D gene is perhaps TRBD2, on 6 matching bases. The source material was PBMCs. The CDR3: CASSLANGREQYF. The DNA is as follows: TGTGCCAGCAGCTTAGCGAATGGGAGGGAGCAGTACTTC.